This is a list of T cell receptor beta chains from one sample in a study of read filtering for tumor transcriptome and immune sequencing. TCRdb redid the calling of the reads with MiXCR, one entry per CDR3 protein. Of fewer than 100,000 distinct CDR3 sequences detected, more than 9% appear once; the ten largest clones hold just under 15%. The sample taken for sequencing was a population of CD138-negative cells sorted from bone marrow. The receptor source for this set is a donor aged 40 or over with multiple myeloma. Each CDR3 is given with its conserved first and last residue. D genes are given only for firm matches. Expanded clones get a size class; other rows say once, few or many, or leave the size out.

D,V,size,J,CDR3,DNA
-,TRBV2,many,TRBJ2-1,CASSEAVLGGASSYNEQFF,TGTGCCAGCAGTGAAGCTGTTTTAGGGGGAGCAAGCTCCTACAATGAGCAGTTCTTC
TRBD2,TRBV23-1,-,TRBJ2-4,CASSPNSGASGRGAKNIQYF,TGCGCCAGCAGTCCCAACTCGGGGGCGAGCGGGAGAGGGGCCAAAAACATTCAGTACTTC
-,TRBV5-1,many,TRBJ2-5,CASSLDVLSAQETQYF,TGCGCCAGCAGCTTGGATGTACTGTCCGCCCAAGAGACCCAGTACTTC
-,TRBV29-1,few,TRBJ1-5,CSVKGTPGQPQHF,TGCAGCGTAAAGGGGACTCCCGGGCAGCCCCAGCATTTT
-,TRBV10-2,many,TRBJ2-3,CASSEGGRATDTQYF,TGCGCCAGCAGTGAGGGGGGCAGGGCCACAGATACGCAGTATTTT
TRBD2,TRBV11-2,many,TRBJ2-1,CASSFERERNEQFF,TGTGCCAGCAGCTTCGAGCGGGAGCGGAATGAGCAGTTCTTC
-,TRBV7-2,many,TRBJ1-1,CASSFYGSNTEAFF,TGTGCCAGCAGCTTTTACGGATCGAACACTGAAGCTTTCTTT
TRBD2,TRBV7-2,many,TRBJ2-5,CASSLVASGRGETQYF,TGTGCCAGCAGCTTAGTGGCTAGCGGGAGAGGAGAGACCCAGTACTTC
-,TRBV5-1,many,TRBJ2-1,CASSPSLPNEQFF,TGCGCCAGCAGCCCAAGTTTACCCAATGAGCAGTTCTTC
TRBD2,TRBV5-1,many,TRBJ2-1,CASSLGEGIAGKNEQFF,TGCGCCAGCAGCTTGGGAGAAGGAATAGCGGGAAAGAATGAGCAGTTCTTC
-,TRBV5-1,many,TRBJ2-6,CASLAGPSGANVLTF,TGCGCCAGCCTAGCAGGTCCTTCTGGGGCCAACGTCCTGACTTTC
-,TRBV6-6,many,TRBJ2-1,CASSPLGTDYNEQFF,TGTGCCAGCAGTCCTCTAGGAACCGATTACAATGAGCAGTTCTTC
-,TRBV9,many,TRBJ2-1,CASSVAQGENEQFF,TGTGCCAGCAGCGTAGCTCAGGGTGAAAATGAGCAGTTCTTC
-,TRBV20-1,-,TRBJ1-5,CSARKDSNQPQHF,TGCAGTGCTAGAAAGGATAGCAATCAGCCCCAGCATTTT
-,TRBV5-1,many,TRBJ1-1,CASSRGDFGVNTEAFF,TGCGCCAGCAGCCGGGGGGACTTCGGCGTGAACACTGAAGCTTTCTTT
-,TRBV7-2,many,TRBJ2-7,CASSPSATSYEQYF,TGTGCCAGCAGCCCCTCGGCCACCTCCTACGAGCAGTACTTC
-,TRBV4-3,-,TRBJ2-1,CASSQVRSQLTRPNEQFF,TGCGCCAGCAGCCAAGTTAGGTCACAACTAACTCGCCCCAATGAGCAGTTCTTC
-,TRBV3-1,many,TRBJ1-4,CASSQDWGPNEKLFF,TGTGCCAGCAGCCAAGATTGGGGGCCTAATGAAAAACTGTTTTTT
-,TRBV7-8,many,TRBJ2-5,CASRGDTGPETQYF,TGTGCCAGCCGCGGGGATACAGGGCCGGAGACCCAGTACTTC
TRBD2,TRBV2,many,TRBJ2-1,CASSGKTSGVDEQFF,TGTGCCAGCAGTGGAAAGACTAGCGGGGTCGATGAGCAGTTCTTC
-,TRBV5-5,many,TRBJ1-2,CASSLSLQGIGGYTF,TGTGCCAGCAGCTTGAGCCTTCAGGGAATTGGAGGCTACACCTTC
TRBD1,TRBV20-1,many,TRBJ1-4,CSATGGDNEKLFF,TGCAGTGCAACAGGGGGCGATAATGAAAAACTGTTTTTT
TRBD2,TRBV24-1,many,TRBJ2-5,CATSDTSVETQYF,TGTGCCACCAGTGATACTAGCGTGGAGACCCAGTACTTC
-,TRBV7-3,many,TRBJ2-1,CASSFSGGVENEQFF,TGTGCCAGCAGCTTTAGCGGAGGGGTTGAAAATGAGCAGTTCTTC
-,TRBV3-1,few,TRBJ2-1,CASSQYSGNEQFF,TGTGCCAGCAGCCAGTATTCAGGCAATGAGCAGTTCTTC
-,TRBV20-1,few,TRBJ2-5,CSASLGIAETQYF,TGCAGTGCTAGCCTAGGGATTGCAGAGACCCAGTACTTC
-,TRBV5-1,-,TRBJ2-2,CASRLGQLANTGELFF,TGCGCCAGCAGATTAGGACAGCTCGCGAACACCGGGGAGCTGTTTTTT
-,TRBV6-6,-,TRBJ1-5,CASSQRQHQPQHF,TGTGCCAGCAGTCAGAGGCAGCATCAGCCCCAGCATTTT
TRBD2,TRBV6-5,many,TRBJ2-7,CASSYSWTRAAYEQYF,TGTGCCAGCAGTTACTCTTGGACTAGGGCCGCCTACGAGCAGTACTTC
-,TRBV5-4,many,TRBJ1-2,CASTDVLGGFNYGYTF,TGTGCCAGCACTGACGTCTTGGGGGGCTTCAACTATGGCTACACCTTC
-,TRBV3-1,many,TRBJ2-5,CASSQETTATQYF,TGTGCCAGCAGCCAAGAGACGACAGCCACCCAGTACTTC
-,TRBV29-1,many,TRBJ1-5,CSVAGTVDQPQHF,TGCAGCGTTGCCGGGACGGTTGATCAGCCCCAGCATTTT
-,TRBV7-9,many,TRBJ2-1,CASSLRGVEGNEQFF,TGTGCCAGCAGCTTAAGGGGAGTAGAAGGGAATGAGCAGTTCTTC
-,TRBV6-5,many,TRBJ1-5,CASSYSAYQPQHF,TGTGCCAGCAGTTACTCGGCATATCAGCCCCAGCATTTT
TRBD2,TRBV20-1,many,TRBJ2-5,CSARGGSGGYQETQYF,TGCAGTGCTCGAGGGGGTAGCGGGGGTTACCAAGAGACCCAGTACTTC
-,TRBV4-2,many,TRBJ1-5,CASSQDPQGSQPQHF,TGTGCCAGCAGCCAAGATCCCCAGGGGAGTCAGCCCCAGCATTTT
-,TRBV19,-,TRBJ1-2,CASSIERGRRPSYTF,TGTGCTAGTAGTATAGAAAGGGGCCGACGACCCAGCTACACCTTC
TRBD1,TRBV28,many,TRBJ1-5,CASSLGTTGGHSNQPQHF,TGTGCCAGCAGTCTGGGAACCACAGGGGGCCATAGCAATCAGCCCCAGCATTTT
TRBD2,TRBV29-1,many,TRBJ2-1,CSVESLRGSLNEQFF,TGCAGCGTTGAATCCCTCCGCGGGAGTTTGAATGAGCAGTTCTTC
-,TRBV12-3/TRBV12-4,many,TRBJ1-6,CASSVSKSKANVRDSALHF,TGTGCCAGCAGCGTCTCGAAGTCTAAGGCCAATGTACGTGATTCAGCCCTCCACTTT
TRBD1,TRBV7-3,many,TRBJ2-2,CASSRLATGDTGELFF,TGTGCCAGCAGCCGGTTGGCGACAGGGGACACCGGGGAGCTGTTTTTT
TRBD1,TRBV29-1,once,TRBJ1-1,CSVIPGQNTEALF,TGCAGCGTTATACCGGGACAGAACACTGAAGCTCTCTTT
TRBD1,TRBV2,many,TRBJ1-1,CASTGGGGTEAFF,TGTGCCAGCACAGGGGGGGGCGGGACTGAAGCTTTCTTT
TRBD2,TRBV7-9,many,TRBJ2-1,CASSLSGLAGINEQFF,TGTGCCAGCAGCTTATCAGGACTAGCGGGAATCAATGAGCAGTTCTTC
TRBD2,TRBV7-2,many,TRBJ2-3,CASSVPGLAMSDTQYF,TGTGCCAGCAGCGTACCGGGACTAGCAATGTCAGATACGCAGTATTTT
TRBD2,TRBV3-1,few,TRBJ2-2,CASSHGAGDLTGELFF,TGTGCCAGCAGCCACGGAGCGGGAGATTTGACCGGGGAGCTGTTTTTT
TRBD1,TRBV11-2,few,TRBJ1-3,CASSFDRASTIYF,TGTGCCAGCAGCTTCGACAGGGCCAGCACCATATATTTT
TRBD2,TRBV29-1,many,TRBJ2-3,CSVEDPASGSTDTQYF,TGCAGCGTTGAAGATCCTGCTAGCGGAAGCACAGATACGCAGTATTTT
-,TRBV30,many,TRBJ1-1,CAWTASRRGSGMNTEAFF,TGTGCCTGGACCGCCTCCCGTCGGGGTTCGGGGATGAACACTGAAGCTTTCTTT
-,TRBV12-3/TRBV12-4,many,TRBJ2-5,CASSFVRGAQETQYF,TGTGCCAGCAGTTTTGTGCGGGGCGCGCAAGAGACCCAGTACTTC
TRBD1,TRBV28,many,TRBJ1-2,CASRSTGTGELYGYTF,TGTGCCAGCAGATCCACCGGGACAGGGGAGCTCTATGGCTACACCTTC
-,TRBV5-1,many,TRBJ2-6,CASSLAGYSGANVLTF,TGCGCCAGCAGCTTGGCCGGATACTCTGGGGCCAACGTCCTGACTTTC
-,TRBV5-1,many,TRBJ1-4,CASSLGTPTNEKLFF,TGCGCCAGCAGCCTCGGGACACCAACTAATGAAAAACTGTTTTTT
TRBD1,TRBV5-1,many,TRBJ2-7,CASSWRADRAGEQYF,TGCGCCAGCAGCTGGAGAGCGGACAGGGCAGGGGAGCAGTACTTC
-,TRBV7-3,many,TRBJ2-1,CASSLNPGMGGEQFF,TGTGCCAGCAGCTTAAACCCAGGCATGGGCGGTGAGCAGTTCTTC